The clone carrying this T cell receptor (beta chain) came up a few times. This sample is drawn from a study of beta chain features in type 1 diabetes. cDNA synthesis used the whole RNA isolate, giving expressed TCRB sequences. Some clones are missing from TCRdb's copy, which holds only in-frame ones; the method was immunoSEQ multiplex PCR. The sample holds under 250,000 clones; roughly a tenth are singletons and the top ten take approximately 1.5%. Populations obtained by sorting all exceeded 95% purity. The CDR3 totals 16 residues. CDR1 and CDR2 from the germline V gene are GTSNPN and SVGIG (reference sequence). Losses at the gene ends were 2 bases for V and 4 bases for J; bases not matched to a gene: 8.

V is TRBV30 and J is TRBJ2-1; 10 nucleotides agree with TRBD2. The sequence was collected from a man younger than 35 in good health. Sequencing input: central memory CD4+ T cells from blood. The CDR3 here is CAWSKGRTSGYNEQFF. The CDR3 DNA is TGTGCCTGGAGTAAAGGGCGGACTAGCGGATACAATGAGCAGTTCTTC.